The entry below gives a single T cell receptor beta chain sequence along with its context. The same CDR3 also results from other DNA sequences found in this sample. V shed 3 bases and J shed 1 base, with 5 bases lying between them. Germline V gives CDR1 SGHRS, CDR2 YFSETQ. The CDR3 is 14 residues long. These data originate in a study of cytomegalovirus exposure and HLA in healthy donors. Study details: In a previous analysis, some 120 million unique TCR beta sequences were found from about 190 million T cells.

With 60 Vbeta and 13 Jbeta primers, the PCR was carried out. The table came from immunoSEQ multiplex PCR; TCRdb's copy has only in-frame clones and leaves some out. The profile shows around 120,000 clones, roughly 80% of them singletons. The rearrangement links TRBV5-1 to TRBJ2-6, with a tentative D call TRBD1 (5 bases). Material: PBMCs. This sequence originates from a woman between 40 and 55 years old in good health and CMV-seronegative. The DNA for the CDR3 is TGCGCCAGCAGCTCAGGGTCTGGGGCCAACGTCCTGACTTTC. Residues: CASSSGSGANVLTF. Full variable domain (remainder filled in from reference TRBV5-1 and TRBJ2-6): KAGVTQTPRYLIKTRGQQVTLSCSPISGHRSVSWYQQTPGQGLQFLFEYFSETQRNKGNFPGRFSGRQFSNSRSEMNVSTLELGDSALYLCASSSGSGANVLTFGAGSRLTVL.